A single count supports the clone carrying this T cell receptor beta chain. CDR3 size: 16 residues. Germline V gene sequence: CDR1 SEHNR, CDR2 FQNEAQ (reference sequence). The ends lost 4 bases at V and 5 bases at J; junction bases unmatched: 8. The entry originates in a study of blood T cell repertoires in COVID-19. Sequencing was performed with immunoSEQ multiplex PCR; in TCRdb, only in-frame clones are kept and a portion is missing. The repertoire holds about 250,000 clones, with under 90% as singletons. The sequence came from a man aged 40-49 years who had recovered from COVID-19. The sample was PBMCs or T cells enriched from blood (not recorded which). The chain uses TRBV7-9 and TRBJ2-2; TRBD1 aligns across 9 bases. In nucleotides, the CDR3 is TGTGCCAGCAGCTATATCGGGACAGGGTGGACCGGGGAGCTGTTTTTT. This sequence encodes CASSYIGTGWTGELFF.